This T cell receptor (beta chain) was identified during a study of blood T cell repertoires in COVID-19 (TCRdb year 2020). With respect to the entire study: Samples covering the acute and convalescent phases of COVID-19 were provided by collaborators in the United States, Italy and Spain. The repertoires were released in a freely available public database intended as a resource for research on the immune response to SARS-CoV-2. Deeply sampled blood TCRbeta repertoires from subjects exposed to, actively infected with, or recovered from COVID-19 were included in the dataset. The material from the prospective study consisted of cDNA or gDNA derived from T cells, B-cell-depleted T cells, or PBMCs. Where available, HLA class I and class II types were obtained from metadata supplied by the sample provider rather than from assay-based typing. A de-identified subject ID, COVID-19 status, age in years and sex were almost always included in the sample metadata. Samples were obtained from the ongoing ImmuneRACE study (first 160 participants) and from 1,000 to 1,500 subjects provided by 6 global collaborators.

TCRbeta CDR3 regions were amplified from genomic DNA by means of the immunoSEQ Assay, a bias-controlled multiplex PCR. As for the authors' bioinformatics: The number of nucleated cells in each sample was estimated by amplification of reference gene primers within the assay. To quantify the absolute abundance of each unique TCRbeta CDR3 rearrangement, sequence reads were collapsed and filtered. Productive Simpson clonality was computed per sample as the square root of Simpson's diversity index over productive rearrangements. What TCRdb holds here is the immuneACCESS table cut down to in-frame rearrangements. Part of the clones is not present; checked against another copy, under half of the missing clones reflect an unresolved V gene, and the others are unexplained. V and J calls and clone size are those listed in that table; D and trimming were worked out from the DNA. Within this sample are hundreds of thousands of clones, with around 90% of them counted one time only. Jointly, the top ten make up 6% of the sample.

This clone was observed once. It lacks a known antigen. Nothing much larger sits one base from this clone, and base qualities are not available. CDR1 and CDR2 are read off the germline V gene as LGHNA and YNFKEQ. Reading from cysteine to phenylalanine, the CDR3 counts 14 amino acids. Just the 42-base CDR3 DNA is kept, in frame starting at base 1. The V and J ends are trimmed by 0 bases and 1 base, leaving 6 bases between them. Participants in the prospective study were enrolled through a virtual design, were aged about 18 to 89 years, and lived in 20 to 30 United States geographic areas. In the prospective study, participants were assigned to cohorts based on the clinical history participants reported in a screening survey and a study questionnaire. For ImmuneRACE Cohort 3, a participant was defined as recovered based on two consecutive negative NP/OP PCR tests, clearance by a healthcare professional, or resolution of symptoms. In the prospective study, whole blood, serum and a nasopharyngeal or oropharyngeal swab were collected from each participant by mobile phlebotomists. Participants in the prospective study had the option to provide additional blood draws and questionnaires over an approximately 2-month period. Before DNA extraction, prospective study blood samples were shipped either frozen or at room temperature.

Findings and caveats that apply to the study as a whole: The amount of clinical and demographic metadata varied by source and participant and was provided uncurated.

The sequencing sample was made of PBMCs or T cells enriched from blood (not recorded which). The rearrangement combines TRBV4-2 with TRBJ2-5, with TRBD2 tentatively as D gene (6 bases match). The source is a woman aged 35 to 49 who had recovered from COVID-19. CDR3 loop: CASSQEGGQETQYF. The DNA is TGTGCCAGCAGCCAAGAGGGGGGCCAAGAGACCCAGTACTTC.